This TCR beta chain was identified during a study of blood T cell repertoires in COVID-19. Turning to the study itself: The analysed material was cDNA or gDNA that came from T cells, B-cell-depleted T cells, or PBMCs.

Per the authors' pipeline: Amplifying reference gene primers gave estimates of nucleated cell counts. Clones were sequenced by immunoSEQ multiplex PCR, and TCRdb holds only the in-frame ones, with some missing. The DNA was the basis for D and trimming; V, J and clone size are from that table. The sample lists 40,000 to 45,000 clones, 92% seen once, with 9.5% to 15% in the top ten. This clone appeared once. CDR1 is SGHTA and CDR2 is FQGNSA in the germline V gene. The CDR3 covers 18 residues. The V and J ends lost 3 bases and 1 base, in that order; junction bases with no gene match: 9. Sequenced input: peripheral blood. V usage is TRBV7-2 and J usage is TRBJ2-3; 11 positions agree with TRBD2. The origin of this receptor is a human donor in a cohort sampled during active COVID-19. CDR3 sequence: CASSFLAGGHGGTDTQYF. The CDR3 coding sequence is TGTGCCAGCAGCTTTCTAGCGGGGGGCCACGGTGGCACAGATACGCAGTATTTT.